Listed here are 13 T cell receptor beta chains from one sample, sequenced in a study of beta chain features in type 1 diabetes. As every portion of the isolated RNA was reverse transcribed, the sequencing read expressed TCRB transcripts. Measured with immunoSEQ multiplex PCR; TCRdb has only the in-frame clones, and not every one. This table holds tens of thousands of clones, roughly three fifths found once. Sequenced: Tregs from blood. All receptors come from a young woman in good health.

The chain uses TRBV9 and TRBJ2-3; 10 nucleotides align to TRBD2. The V gene's germline CDR1 is SGDLS and CDR2 YYNGEE. The CDR3 is made up of 15 amino acids. Trimming cost V 0 bases and J 4 bases; bases outside gene matches: 2. The CDR3 region has the DNA TGTGCCAGCAGCGTAGCAGCGGGAGGGCCAGATACGCAGTATTTT. This translates into CASSVAAGGPDTQYF.

The chain links TRBV2 to TRBJ2-2, with 7 bases that match TRBD2. The CDR3 has 16 amino acids. With 5 bases clipped from V and 3 bases from J, the junction kept 9 bases outside the gene matches. Germline CDR1 reads SNHLY; CDR2 reads FYNNEI. CDR3 bases: TGTGCCAGCAGTTTTACCGGGACTACGCACACCGGGGAGCTGTTTTTT. Protein sequence: CASSFTGTTHTGELFF.

The rearrangement links TRBV21-1 to TRBJ2-1; no DNA check was done on the table's D call, TRBD2. TRBV21-1 is assigned pseudogene status. The length of the CDR3 is 11 residues. The CDR3 sequence is CAARAYNEQFF. The CDR3 region has the DNA TGTGCCGCCCGGGCCTACAATGAGCAGTTCTTC.

CDR3 DNA sequence: TGTGCCAGCAGCTCGGGACTAGCGGGAGCCGAAGAGACCCAGTACTTC. Its protein is CASSSGLAGAEETQYF. The chain is built from TRBV7-2 and TRBJ2-5; 14 bases align to TRBD2. V trimming: 4 bases; J trimming: 3 bases; junction bases outside the gene matches: 4. Germline assignment: CDR1 SGHTA and CDR2 FQGNSA. The CDR3 length is 16 residues.

The V call is TRBV6-6, the J call TRBJ1-2; D perhaps matches TRBD1 (6 bases). CDR1 and CDR2 from the germline V gene are MNHNY and SVGAGI (reference sequence). This CDR3 spans 14 amino acids. V was pared by 4 bases and J by 8 bases, with 17 bases between. The chain's CDR3 is CASSSQVQGYGYTF. CDR3 DNA sequence: TGTGCCAGCAGTTCCCAGGTACAGGGCTACGGCTACACCTTC.

This clone was recorded once. The CDR3 reads CASSLKGEETQYF. The CDR3 DNA is TGTGCCAGCAGCTTGAAGGGGGAAGAGACCCAGTACTTC. This rearrangement joins TRBV5-8 to TRBJ2-5, with a possible D match to TRBD1 (6 bases). The V gene lost 1 base and the J gene lost 3 bases, with 7 bases spanning the gap. CDR3 length equals 13 residues. CDR1 SGHTS and CDR2 YDEGEE come from the germline V gene.

With regard to this clone: A read error may account for a junction end that differs from germline. Distinct nucleotide sequences in the sample also encode this CDR3. The rearrangement uses TRBV5-1 and TRBJ1-6; 11 bases line up with TRBD1. Germline V gives CDR1 SGHRS, CDR2 YFSETQ. The CDR3 is 17 amino acids. This CDR3 reads CASSLVPGDRGNSPLHF. The CDR3 bases are TGCGCCAGCAGCTTGGTGCCCGGGGACAGGGGGAATTCCCCCCTCCACTTT.

The chain employs TRBV11-2 and TRBJ2-1, with a possible D match to TRBD2 (6 bases). Germline CDR1 reads SGHAT; CDR2 reads FQNNGV. This CDR3 has 15 residues. V was cut by 4 bases and J by 3 bases, with 13 bases left in between. CDR3 loop: CASSSSGLNYNEQFF. The CDR3, as DNA: TGTGCCAGCAGCTCGTCGGGACTCAACTACAATGAGCAGTTCTTC. Together with reference TRBV11-2 and TRBJ2-1, the CDR3 gives the full variable domain: EAGVAQSPRYKIIEKRQSVAFWCNPISGHATLYWYQQILGQGPKLLIQFQNNGVVDDSQLPKDRFSAERLKGVDSTLKIQPAKLEDSAVYLCASSSSGLNYNEQFFGPGTRLTVL.

V gene TRBV15 combines with J gene TRBJ2-5; 10 bases match TRBD2. Trimming cost V 4 bases and J 6 bases; bases outside gene matches: 8. CDR3 size: 15 residues. CDR1 is LNHNV, CDR2 YYDKDF, per germline (reference sequence). CDR3: CATSKPAGGPQTQYF. CDR3 sequence (DNA): TGTGCCACCAGCAAACCAGCGGGGGGGCCTCAGACCCAGTACTTC.

This clone appeared a few times. The genes are TRBV6-5 and TRBJ2-1, with a possible D match to TRBD2 (6 bases). V lost 6 bases and J 0 bases, leaving 12 bases between the germline ends. CDR3 length equals 15 residues. Germline CDR1 reads MNHEY; CDR2 reads SVGAGI. The CDR3 protein is CASRRTSYSYNEQFF. Here the CDR3 DNA reads TGTGCCAGCAGGCGAACTAGCTACTCCTACAATGAGCAGTTCTTC.

Only a few counts were recorded for this clone. This sequence joins TRBV7-9 and TRBJ2-3, with a possible D match to TRBD2 (5 bases). The length of the CDR3 is 17 residues. The V gene's germline CDR1 is SEHNR and CDR2 FQNEAQ (reference sequence). The germline V and J ends were trimmed by 5 bases and 2 bases, with 20 bases remaining between them. CDR3 bases: TGTGCCAGCAGCCCAGCCCGAGGGAGCGGATACACAGATACGCAGTATTTT. Protein: CASSPARGSGYTDTQYF.

The rearrangement links TRBV19 to TRBJ1-6; D uncertain. The V gene's germline CDR1 is LNHDA and CDR2 SQIVND (reference sequence). The V end was cut by 4 bases, the J end by 2 bases, with 6 bases between. The CDR3 length is 14 residues. The CDR3 DNA sequence: TGTGCCAGTAGTACGGTGACCTATAATTCACCCCTCCACTTT. This codes for CASSTVTYNSPLHF.

This clone has only one observation. The V and J genes are TRBV5-1 and TRBJ2-5; perhaps TRBD1 as D (6 bases). The last part of the DNA fits TRBJ2-7 better; the J call may be wrong. Germline-derived CDR1 and CDR2 are SGHRS and YFSETQ. The CDR3 is 13 amino acids. As DNA, the CDR3 is TGCGCCAGCAGCTTAGAACAGGGACGCGAGCAGTACTTC. This translates into CASSLEQGREQYF.